Sequencing of this TCR beta chain was carried out in a study of beta chain features in type 1 diabetes. Study in general: Across every sample, some 110 million sorted cells were examined in total. Study results and limitations: More deletions and fewer insertions at VDJ junctions were seen in type 1 diabetes patients. Within the patient group, naive, central memory and Treg TCRB repertoires appeared more similar to each other than within healthy donors. Shorter TCRB CDR3s, moderately but significantly so, were found in Type 1 diabetes patients in all four CD4+ subsets.

Germline V lookup: CDR1 DFQATT, CDR2 SNEGSKA (reference sequence). With 4 bases removed from V and 7 bases from J, the gap between germline ends came to 8 bases. The CDR3 has 11 amino acids. On this clone: Its matching antigen is unknown.

Isolated RNA was reverse transcribed in full, so expressed TCRB transcripts were sequenced. Using immunoSEQ multiplex PCR, the repertoire was profiled, and TCRdb retains in-frame clones only, with some absent. The sample contains about 160,000 clones, around 8% of which appear only once. The sequence came from a woman between 18 and 29 years old with type 1 diabetes. The chain joins TRBV20-1 to TRBJ2-1; TRBD1 might be the D (5 bases). The material sequenced was central memory CD4+ T cells from blood. In nucleotides, the CDR3 is TGCAGTGCTAACAGGCTAAATGAGCAGTTCTTC. It yields the protein CSANRLNEQFF.